One sample yielded the 32 T cell receptor beta chains listed below, sequenced in a study of T cells in Graves' hyperthyroidism and ophthalmopathy. RNA transcripts served as the template for amplifying TCR beta CDR3 regions. First-round RT-PCR of the TCR CDR3 relied on the HTBI primer set. Using its own MiXCR run on the multiplex PCR reads, TCRdb lists one record per CDR3 protein. The table records about 210,000 distinct CDR3 sequences, 15% to 20% of them present only once. Source material: blood. All receptors come from a man in his fifties or sixties with Graves' hyperthyroidism.

This clonotype was counted many times. J is TRBJ2-7 and V is TRBV27; TRBD1 is a possible D gene (6 bases). V was pared by 3 bases and J by 3 bases, with 9 bases between. Germline V gives CDR1 MNHEY, CDR2 SMNVEV (reference sequence). The CDR3 totals 13 residues. Here the CDR3 reads CASSFGQLYEQYF. The CDR3 bases are TGTGCCAGCAGTTTTGGACAGCTCTACGAGCAGTACTTC.

In this sample, this clonotype turned up many times. The chain links TRBV7-8 to TRBJ2-6; maybe TRBD1 (5 bases). The V end lost 3 bases, the J end lost 0 bases, and 15 bases lay between the germline ends. Germline V gene lookup returns CDR1 SGHVS and CDR2 FQNEAQ. The CDR3 runs to 18 residues. Here the CDR3 DNA reads TGTGCCAGCAGCTTTGCGGACACCCCGTTCTCTGGGGCCAACGTCCTGACTTTC. It specifies CASSFADTPFSGANVLTF.

Ten or more counts support this clonotype. The CDR3 reads CSASGKDPIPYEQYF. The DNA for the CDR3 is TGCAGTGCTAGCGGGAAGGACCCTATCCCCTACGAGCAGTACTTC. The genes are TRBV20-1 and TRBJ2-7, with D tentatively TRBD2 (5 bases). Per germline, CDR1 DFQATT and CDR2 SNEGSKA (reference sequence). The CDR3 runs to 15 residues. V lost 3 bases to trimming and J lost 2 bases, with 17 bases between them.

V is TRBV28 and J is TRBJ2-2; TRBD1 matches 9 bases. The CDR3 loop spans 16 amino acids. Germline CDR1 is MDHEN and CDR2 is SYDVKM. V was pared by 6 bases and J by 2 bases, with 7 bases of the junction left unmatched. CDR3 DNA sequence: TGTGCCAGCAGCGCCGGGACAGGGCCCAACACCGGGGAGCTGTTTTTT. Residues: CASSAGTGPNTGELFF.

The gene calls are TRBV5-1 and TRBJ2-1, with 7 positions matching TRBD1. CDR1 and CDR2 from the germline V gene are SGHRS and YFSETQ. The CDR3 is made up of 14 amino acids. Trimming removed 3 bases from V and 2 bases from J; junction bases left unmatched: 2. The CDR3 region has the DNA TGCGCCAGCAGCTCCGACAGGGCCTACAATGAGCAGTTCTTC. Amino acids: CASSSDRAYNEQFF.

The CDR3 nucleotides are TGCGCCAGCAGCTTCCAGCCTAATGAAAAACTGTTTTTT. This translates into CASSFQPNEKLFF. V usage is TRBV5-1 and J usage is TRBJ1-4; D gene uncertain. Germline-derived CDR1 and CDR2 are SGHRS and YFSETQ. Trimming removed 2 bases at V and 3 bases at J, with 5 bases between. CDR3 length: 13 residues.

This rearrangement joins TRBV7-9 to TRBJ2-7; TRBD2 aligns across 9 bases. The germline CDR1 and CDR2 sequences are SEHNR and FQNEAQ (reference sequence). The V and J ends lost 5 bases and 3 bases, in that order; junction bases with no gene match: 11. The CDR3 has 16 amino acids. This CDR3 is CASSRPTAGGHYEQYF. The CDR3 nucleotides are TGTGCCAGCAGCCGACCAACAGCGGGAGGACACTACGAGCAGTACTTC.

The rearrangement uses TRBV11-1 and TRBJ1-4, with D perhaps matching TRBD1 (5 bases). The CDR3 is 15 amino acids. Trimming shortened V by 5 bases and J by 0 bases, and 10 bases separated the two germline ends. CDR1 and CDR2 (germline): SGHAT, FQDESV (reference sequence). CDR3 residues: CASSKRGPTNEKLFF. In nucleotides, the CDR3 is TGTGCCAGCAGCAAAAGGGGACCAACTAATGAAAAACTGTTTTTT.

This sequence joins TRBV20-1 and TRBJ2-1; TRBD2 agrees at 13 bases. The V and J ends lost 6 bases and 3 bases, in that order; junction bases with no gene match: 5. Germline V gene sequence: CDR1 DFQATT, CDR2 SNEGSKA (reference sequence). The CDR3 has 15 amino acids. CDR3 loop: CSARTSGSRYNEQFF. CDR3 in DNA: TGCAGTGCCCGGACTAGCGGGAGCCGCTACAATGAGCAGTTCTTC.

This clonotype was detected a few times. The rearrangement uses TRBV28 and TRBJ1-2; tentatively, D is TRBD1 (6 bases). The length of the CDR3 is 15 residues. Germline V gives CDR1 MDHEN, CDR2 SYDVKM. With 5 bases removed from V and 5 bases from J, the gap between germline ends came to 18 bases. The CDR3 DNA follows: TGTGCCAGCAGTCCCCTAGGACAGCCGAGTTATGGCTACACCTTC. This translates into CASSPLGQPSYGYTF.

This clonotype was recorded at least ten times. The rearrangement links TRBV13 to TRBJ2-7, with 10 bases identical to TRBD1. V shed 5 bases and J 1 base; nucleotides not matched to a gene: 5. This CDR3 contains 15 residues. Germline-derived CDR1 and CDR2 are PRHDT and FYEKMQ (reference sequence). The CDR3 is CASSRGQGVSYEQYF. DNA of the CDR3: TGTGCCAGCAGCCGTGGACAGGGGGTTTCCTACGAGCAGTACTTC.

This clonotype occurred many times. V and J are TRBV20-1 and TRBJ2-7, with 9 bases that match TRBD1. The CDR3 runs 12 residues. Germline-derived CDR1 and CDR2 are DFQATT and SNEGSKA (reference sequence). The V segment lost 3 bases and the J segment 3 bases; nucleotides outside the gene matches: 0. For the CDR3, the DNA is TGCAGTGCTAGGGACAGGGGCTACGAGCAGTACTTC. Translated, it gives CSARDRGYEQYF.

Only a few counts were recorded for this clonotype. The chain is built from TRBV12-3 or TRBV12-4 and TRBJ1-3; D remains unclear. With 5 bases removed from V and 3 bases from J, the gap between germline ends came to 14 bases. This CDR3 is 15 amino acids long. The CDR3 protein is CASSPPGGNGNTIYF. DNA of the CDR3: TGTGCCAGCAGTCCTCCGGGAGGGAATGGAAACACCATATATTTT.

The chain carries TRBV10-3 and TRBJ2-5; D gene unclear. V dropped 2 bases and J dropped 1 base, with 8 bases sitting between them. Germline-derived CDR1 and CDR2 are ENHRY and SYGVKD. The CDR3 spans 14 residues. The CDR3 DNA is TGTGCCATCAGTGAGCTTGTGATCCAAGAGACCCAGTACTTC. This gives the protein CAISELVIQETQYF.

The J gene is TRBJ2-1, the V gene TRBV10-3; TRBD2 is a possible D gene (6 bases). V lost 3 bases and J 3 bases, leaving 12 bases between the germline ends. The CDR3 has 15 residues. Germline V gives CDR1 ENHRY, CDR2 SYGVKD. DNA of the CDR3: TGTGCCATCAGTGACTTGGCGGGAAGCTACAATGAGCAGTTCTTC. Its translation: CAISDLAGSYNEQFF.

Many counts were recorded for this clonotype. This sequence joins TRBV20-1 and TRBJ2-7; 8 bases fit TRBD2. The CDR3 loop spans 14 amino acids. CDR1 is DFQATT and CDR2 is SNEGSKA in the germline V gene (reference sequence). Unmatched junction bases numbered 6, after V lost 3 bases and J lost 2 bases. CDR3 coding DNA: TGCAGTGCTAGGGGGAGTAGCGGGGCCTACGAGCAGTACTTC. Protein product: CSARGSSGAYEQYF.

The chain uses TRBV11-2 and TRBJ2-7; D uncertain. This CDR3 has 15 residues. Germline V gene data show CDR1 as SGHAT and CDR2 as FQNNGV. V was pared by 4 bases and J by 2 bases, with 15 bases between. The CDR3: CASSYYNDPAYEQYF. The CDR3 DNA sequence: TGTGCCAGCAGCTATTACAACGATCCTGCCTACGAGCAGTACTTC. The entire variable domain, with the rest obtained from reference TRBV11-2 and TRBJ2-7, is as follows: EAGVAQSPRYKIIEKRQSVAFWCNPISGHATLYWYQQILGQGPKLLIQFQNNGVVDDSQLPKDRFSAERLKGVDSTLKIQPAKLEDSAVYLCASSYYNDPAYEQYFGPGTRLTVT.

As for this clonotype: It may be a read error: a sequence one base away is much more abundant. The chain recombines TRBV10-3 with TRBJ2-7; 7 nucleotides line up with TRBD2. Germline V gives CDR1 ENHRY, CDR2 SYGVKD. J gave up 5 bases and V 0 bases, and 7 bases lay outside the gene matches. The CDR3 runs to 15 residues. The CDR3 here is CAISESGRAANEQYF. CDR3 nucleotides: TGTGCCATCAGTGAGTCTGGGAGGGCGGCGAACGAGCAGTACTTC.

In its sample, this clonotype was seen many times. The chain combines TRBV7-2 with TRBJ2-3, with 11 bases identical to TRBD1. V trimming: 1 base; J trimming: 8 bases; junction bases outside the gene matches: 5. The V gene's germline CDR1 is SGHTA and CDR2 FQGNSA. This CDR3 region has 15 residues. Here the CDR3 reads CASSLVGTGGGTQYF. The CDR3 nucleotides are TGTGCCAGCAGCTTAGTAGGGACAGGGGGAGGTACGCAGTATTTT.

The V gene is TRBV6-1, the J gene TRBJ1-6; D is possibly TRBD1 (6 bases). CDR1 MNHNS and CDR2 SASEGT come from the germline V gene. Between the trimmed V and J ends, which lost 5 bases and 7 bases, there was a span of 12 bases. CDR3 length: 14 residues. The CDR3, as DNA: TGTGCCAGCAGTTGGACGACAGGCAATTCACCCCTCCACTTT. Protein: CASSWTTGNSPLHF.

This clonotype was detected many times. The rearrangement uses TRBV7-9 and TRBJ2-7, with D possibly TRBD1 on 5 matching bases. The V gene lost 4 bases and the J gene lost 4 bases, with 14 bases spanning the gap. CDR1 is SEHNR, CDR2 FQNEAQ, per germline (reference sequence). The CDR3 is made up of 14 amino acids. The CDR3: CASSSRQSPYEQYF. CDR3 coding DNA: TGTGCCAGCAGCTCGAGACAGAGTCCGTACGAGCAGTACTTC.

In this sample, this clonotype turned up many times. V gene TRBV12-3 or TRBV12-4 combines with J gene TRBJ1-1; D unresolved. The CDR3 spans 13 residues. The germline V and J ends were trimmed by 3 bases and 2 bases, with 7 bases remaining between them. CDR3 DNA sequence: TGTGCCAGCAGTTTCATGTCAAACACTGAAGCTTTCTTT. Encoded protein: CASSFMSNTEAFF.

V is TRBV18 and J is TRBJ1-6, with 7 bases matching TRBD1. CDR1 KGHSH and CDR2 LQKENI come from the germline V gene. The V gene end was trimmed by 3 bases and the J gene end by 8 bases; junction bases not matched to a gene: 4. This CDR3 region has 14 residues. This chain's CDR3 is CASSPRTGDSPLHF. The CDR3 DNA sequence: TGTGCCAGCTCACCGCGGACAGGCGATTCACCCCTCCACTTT.

This clonotype was detected ten times or more. The chain couples TRBV11-3 to TRBJ1-3, with D uncertain. There are 14 residues in the CDR3. Trimming stripped 4 bases from V and 0 bases from J, with 7 bases between. The V gene's germline CDR1 is SGHNT and CDR2 YENEEA. CDR3 in DNA: TGTGCCAGCAGCTCGCGTGACTCTGGAAACACCATATATTTT. Its translation: CASSSRDSGNTIYF.

This clonotype was seen at least ten times. The CDR3 protein is CATSDSGARLETQYF. CDR3 DNA sequence: TGTGCCACCAGTGATTCCGGGGCGCGGTTAGAGACCCAGTACTTC. This chain connects TRBV24-1 to TRBJ2-5; the D call may be TRBD1 or TRBD2 (5 bases each). Trimming took 2 bases from V and 4 from J, leaving 13 bases between them. The germline gives CDR1 KGHDR, CDR2 SFDVKD. The CDR3 has 15 amino acids.

The genes are TRBV5-1 and TRBJ2-3, with D tentatively TRBD1 or TRBD2 (5 bases each). V lost 0 bases to trimming and J lost 3 bases, with 11 bases between them. There are 15 residues in the CDR3. Looked up from germline, CDR1 is SGHRS and CDR2 is YFSETQ. The CDR3 DNA is TGCGCCAGCAGCTTGGGGGGACCGGGGACAGATACGCAGTATTTT. Its protein is CASSLGGPGTDTQYF.

In the case of this clonotype: A single base separates this from a much larger clone, so it may be a read error. The chain is built from TRBV28 and TRBJ1-5; 7 bases agree with TRBD1. Trimming cost V 5 bases and J 6 bases; bases outside gene matches: 7. Per the germline V gene, CDR1 is MDHEN and CDR2 is SYDVKM. There are 14 residues in the CDR3. CDR3 bases: TGTGCCAGCAGTGATCTACAGGGGATTCAGCCCCAGCATTTT. Residues: CASSDLQGIQPQHF.

The gene calls are TRBV6-4 and TRBJ1-6, with 9 bases matching TRBD1. This CDR3 comprises 14 residues. Per the germline V gene, CDR1 is MRHNA and CDR2 is SNTAGT. Trimming removed 5 bases from V and 10 bases from J; junction bases left unmatched: 6. In DNA form, the CDR3 reads TGTGCCAGCAGTCCGGGACAGGGCGCGTCACCCCTCCACTTT. This sequence encodes CASSPGQGASPLHF.

Remarks on this clonotype: This could be a read error, since a much larger clone is one nucleotide away. The chain carries TRBV6-1 and TRBJ2-7, with TRBD2 identical over 7 bases. Germline CDR1 MNHNS, CDR2 SASEGT. The CDR3 consists of 15 residues. The CDR3 spells CASSERGGSSYGQYF. For the CDR3, the DNA is TGTGCCAGCAGTGAACGTGGCGGGAGCTCCTACGGGCAGTACTTC.

This clonotype was seen ten or more times. This chain uses TRBV14 with TRBJ2-1, with 10 bases matching TRBD2. The ends lost 0 bases at V and 8 bases at J; junction bases unmatched: 10. This CDR3 has 17 amino acids. Germline V lookup: CDR1 SGHDN, CDR2 FVKESK. The CDR3 loop is CASSQDFGLADKYEQFF. CDR3 nucleotides: TGTGCCAGCAGCCAAGATTTCGGACTAGCGGATAAATATGAGCAGTTCTTC.

The V call is TRBV5-1, the J call TRBJ1-1, with 10 bases identical to TRBD1. From germline, CDR1 is SGHRS and CDR2 YFSETQ. The V segment lost 4 bases and the J segment 1 base; nucleotides outside the gene matches: 7. The CDR3 consists of 16 residues. The DNA of the CDR3 is TGCGCCAGCAGCAAAAAAAGGGACAGGGGGAACACTGAAGCTTTCTTT. Translating it yields CASSKKRDRGNTEAFF. Using reference TRBV5-1 and TRBJ1-1 for the parts outside the CDR3, the full variable domain is KAGVTQTPRYLIKTRGQQVTLSCSPISGHRSVSWYQQTPGQGLQFLFEYFSETQRNKGNFPGRFSGRQFSNSRSEMNVSTLELGDSALYLCASSKKRDRGNTEAFFGQGTRLTVV.

The rearrangement joins TRBV24-1 to TRBJ2-2; TRBD2 is a possible D gene (6 bases). From germline, CDR1 is KGHDR and CDR2 SFDVKD. The CDR3 spans 17 residues. Trimming cost V 2 bases and J 1 base, with 13 bases left between them. CDR3 sequence reads: CATSDSVSGLNTGELFF. CDR3 coding DNA: TGTGCCACCAGTGATTCGGTTAGCGGACTGAACACCGGGGAGCTGTTTTTT.